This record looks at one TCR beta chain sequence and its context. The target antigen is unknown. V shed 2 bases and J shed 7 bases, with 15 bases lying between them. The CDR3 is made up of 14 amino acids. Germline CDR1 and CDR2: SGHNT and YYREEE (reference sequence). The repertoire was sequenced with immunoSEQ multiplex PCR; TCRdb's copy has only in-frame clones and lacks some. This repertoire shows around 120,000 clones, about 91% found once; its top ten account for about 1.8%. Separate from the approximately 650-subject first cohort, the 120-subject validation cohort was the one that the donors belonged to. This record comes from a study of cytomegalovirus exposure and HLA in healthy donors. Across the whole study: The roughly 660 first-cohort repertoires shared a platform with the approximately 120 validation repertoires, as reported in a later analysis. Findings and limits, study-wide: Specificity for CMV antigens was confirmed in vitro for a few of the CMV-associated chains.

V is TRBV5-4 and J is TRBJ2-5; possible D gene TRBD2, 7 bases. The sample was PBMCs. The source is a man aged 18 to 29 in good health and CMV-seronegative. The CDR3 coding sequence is TGTGCCAGCAGCTTTCGCGAAGGGGGGGGGACCCAGTACTTC. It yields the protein CASSFREGGGTQYF.